These 5 T cell receptor beta chains were sequenced from one sample in a study of blood T cell repertoires in COVID-19. Profiling relied on immunoSEQ multiplex PCR, and the TCRdb table lists in-frame clones only, not all of them. Here the sample spans roughly 500,000 clones, about nine tenths being singletons. Sequenced: PBMCs or T cells enriched from blood (not recorded which). These receptor sequences come from an older woman who had recovered from COVID-19.

V and J are TRBV6-5 and TRBJ1-5, with TRBD1 identical over 7 bases. Looked up from germline, CDR1 is MNHEY and CDR2 is SVGAGI. V trimming: 6 bases; J trimming: 4 bases; junction bases outside the gene matches: 3. The CDR3 totals 13 residues. Written as DNA, the CDR3 is TGTGCCAGCAGACCGGGACAGAATCAGCCCCAGCATTTT. Protein product: CASRPGQNQPQHF.

This chain links TRBV10-3 with TRBJ1-1, with D possibly TRBD1 on 5 matching bases. Germline-derived CDR1 and CDR2 are ENHRY and SYGVKD. Trimming cost V 11 bases and J 3 bases, with 19 bases left between them. The CDR3 covers 14 residues. CDR3 coding DNA: TGTGCCGCCCGGGGGGGGGAGTGGGACACTGAAGCTTTCTTT. This sequence encodes CAARGGEWDTEAFF.

The gene calls are TRBV27 and TRBJ2-4, with D possibly being TRBD2 (5 bases). The germline V gene encodes CDR1 MNHEY and CDR2 SMNVEV (reference sequence). With 4 bases removed from V and 3 bases from J, the gap between germline ends came to 10 bases. The CDR3 consists of 14 residues. The CDR3 nucleotides are TGTGCCAGCAGTTCCGCGGGTTACAAAAACATTCAGTACTTC. Its translation is CASSSAGYKNIQYF.

The J gene is TRBJ2-2, the V gene TRBV2; 8 bases are shared with TRBD1. Germline CDR1 is SNHLY and CDR2 is FYNNEI. V gave up 8 bases and J gave up 4 bases; unmatched junction bases: 3. The length of the CDR3 is 13 residues. CDR3 bases: TGTGCCAGCCGGACAGGGTTCACCGGGGAGCTGTTTTTT. This sequence encodes CASRTGFTGELFF. The full variable domain, its missing parts supplied by reference TRBV2 and TRBJ2-2, is EPEVTQTPSHQVTQMGQEVILRCVPISNHLYFYWYRQILGQKVEFLVSFYNNEISEKSEIFDDQFSVERPDGSNFTLKIRSTKLEDSAMYFCASRTGFTGELFFGEGSRLTVL.

The V and J genes are TRBV9 and TRBJ1-2, with TRBD1 as a possible D gene (5 bases). Trimming pared 0 bases from V and 2 bases from J, leaving 11 bases between. There are 15 residues in the CDR3. From germline, CDR1 is SGDLS and CDR2 YYNGEE. CDR3 sequence reads: CASSVDQGTNYGYTF. In DNA form, the CDR3 reads TGTGCCAGCAGCGTAGATCAGGGAACCAACTATGGCTACACCTTC.